This T cell receptor beta chain stems from a study of patients and donors after allogeneic stem cell transplantation. This clonotype has more than one count but fewer than ten. Using its own MiXCR run on the RT-PCR reads, TCRdb lists one record per CDR3 protein. The sample holds about 410,000 distinct CDR3 sequences, approximately 16% seen once. V shed 3 bases and J 7 bases; nucleotides not matched to a gene: 9. Germline CDR1 is SGHDT and CDR2 is YYEEEE. This CDR3 region has 14 residues. Sample: blood, either unsorted or a sorted T cell fraction (not recorded which). The receptor was derived from a human donor who was either an allogeneic HSCT recipient or a stem cell or donor lymphocyte infusion donor (not recorded which). It is not recorded whose cells these are; they may come from a transplant donor. The rearrangement links TRBV5-6 to TRBJ1-1, with TRBD1 matching over 7 bases. CDR3 sequence reads: CASSSGGRVGEAFF. CDR3 DNA: TGTGCCAGCAGCTCAGGGGGTAGGGTCGGTGAAGCTTTCTTT.